A selection of T cell receptor beta chains follows, all from one sample in a study of blood T cell repertoires in COVID-19. TCRdb keeps only in-frame clones here, not all; method: immunoSEQ multiplex PCR. The table lists about 20,000 clones, around 89% of them singletons, with about 7.8% in the top ten. Material: peripheral blood. Receptors were obtained from a woman between 55 and 75 years old with active COVID-19. CDR3s include the opening cysteine and the closing phenylalanine or tryptophan. The D gene is left open where the match is weak. Clone size appears in some rows only: once, few, many, or a class for an expanded clone.

TRBJ2-2,NA,TRBV12-3/TRBV12-4,NA,TGTGCCAGCAGCTCTAAATACACCGGGGAGCTGTTTTTT,CASSSKYTGELFF
TRBJ2-7,NA,TRBV25-1,NA,TGTGCCAGTGAGACAGGACGGAACGAGCAGTACTTC,CASETGRNEQYF
TRBJ2-2,TRBD2,TRBV11-2,NA,TGTGCCAGCAGTCTAGCGGGGGGGCCCACCGGGGAGCTGTTTTTT,CASSLAGGPTGELFF
TRBJ1-5,NA,TRBV19,NA,TGTGCCAGTAGTATGGGGGTTCCCAGGGGTAATCAGCCCCAGCATTTT,CASSMGVPRGNQPQHF
TRBJ2-6,NA,TRBV2,few,TGTGCCAGCAGTGAACAGGGGTCCCCTGGGGCCAACGTCCTGACTTTC,CASSEQGSPGANVLTF
TRBJ2-2,TRBD1,TRBV27,NA,TGTGCCAGCGCCCGGGACAGGGGAACCGGGGAGCTGTTTTTT,CASARDRGTGELFF
TRBJ1-1,NA,TRBV19,NA,TGTGCCAGTAGTAAATCGGGCGGGCAGACTGAAGCTTTCTTT,CASSKSGGQTEAFF
TRBJ2-7,NA,TRBV27,NA,TGTGCCAGCAGCTCGCAGGGGGGCTCGCGGGAGCAGTACTTC,CASSSQGGSREQYF
TRBJ2-7,TRBD2,TRBV9,NA,TGTGCCAGCAGCCTTACTAGCGGGGGGAACGAGCAGTACTTC,CASSLTSGGNEQYF
TRBJ2-2,TRBD2,TRBV3-1/TRBV3-2,NA,TGTGCCAGCAGTCGAACTAGCGGGGGGTACACCGGGGAGCTGTTTTTT,CASSRTSGGYTGELFF
TRBJ2-2,TRBD2,TRBV7-3,NA,TGTGCCAGCAGCTTAAACAGCGGGGGAATCACCGGGGAGCTGTTTTTT,CASSLNSGGITGELFF
TRBJ1-5,TRBD1,TRBV19,NA,TGTGCCAGTAGTATAGGGGCAGGGGGCGTGGGTCAGCCCCAGCATTTT,CASSIGAGGVGQPQHF
TRBJ1-5,NA,TRBV5-6,once,TGTGCCAGCAGCTTGCGAATGAGGAGCAATCAGCCCCAGCATTTT,CASSLRMRSNQPQHF
TRBJ2-7,NA,TRBV7-8,NA,TGTGCCAGCAGCTCGAGGACAGCTCCCTCCTCCTACGAGCAGTACTTC,CASSSRTAPSSYEQYF
TRBJ2-1,TRBD2,TRBV19,NA,TGTGCCAGTAAGCGGGGACGTTACTCCTACAATGAGCAGTTCTTC,CASKRGRYSYNEQFF
TRBJ2-5,TRBD2,TRBV6-1,NA,TGTGCCAGCAGTGAAAGGGAGGGGACTATTTCGGAGACCCAGTACTTC,CASSEREGTISETQYF
TRBJ2-5,NA,TRBV12-3/TRBV12-4,NA,TGTGCCAGCGGGCACCCGCAGACCCAGTACTTC,CASGHPQTQYF
TRBJ1-6,TRBD1,TRBV2,NA,TGTGCCAGCAGCCGGACAGGGAGCAATTCACCCCTCCACTTT,CASSRTGSNSPLHF
TRBJ2-7,TRBD1,TRBV5-1,NA,TGCGCCAGCAGCGGGACAGCTGGCTACGAGCAGTACTTC,CASSGTAGYEQYF
TRBJ2-7,TRBD1,TRBV2,few,TGTGCCAGCAGTGAAGTCGGACAGGCCTACGAGCAGTACTTC,CASSEVGQAYEQYF
TRBJ2-7,NA,TRBV15,NA,TGTGCCACCAGCAGGGGCGGGTACGAGCAGTACTTC,CATSRGGYEQYF
TRBJ1-5,TRBD1,TRBV2,NA,TGTGCCAGCAGCGGGACAGGGGTGAGCAATCAGCCCCAGCATTTT,CASSGTGVSNQPQHF
TRBJ2-4,NA,TRBV19,NA,TGTGCCAGTAGTATAGCAGGGGGGGCCAGGGGGCCCAAAAACATTCAGTACTTC,CASSIAGGARGPKNIQYF
TRBJ2-7,NA,TRBV19,NA,TGTGCCAGTAGTTCACAGGGTTATCCCTACGAGCAGTACTTC,CASSSQGYPYEQYF
TRBJ1-2,TRBD1,TRBV5-1,NA,TGCGCCAGCAGCTTATACTCGGACAGGGCTAACTATGGCTACACCTTC,CASSLYSDRANYGYTF
TRBJ1-2,NA,TRBV12-3/TRBV12-4,NA,TGTGCCAGCAGGAGGTTCCATGGCTACACCTTC,CASRRFHGYTF
TRBJ1-1,NA,TRBV19,NA,TGTGCCAGTAGCACCGTGGTAGGGGTCACTGAAGCTTTCTTT,CASSTVVGVTEAFF
TRBJ2-2,TRBD1,TRBV7-3,NA,TGTGCCAGCAGCCAACACAGGGGGCCGAACACCGGGGAGCTGTTTTTT,CASSQHRGPNTGELFF
TRBJ1-5,TRBD1,TRBV6-5,NA,TGTGCCAGCAGGGGACAGGGTTGGAATCAGCCCCAGCATTTT,CASRGQGWNQPQHF
TRBJ2-5,TRBD1,TRBV2,NA,TGTGCCAGCACTGAAGACAGGGGGCGTAAGGAGACCCAGTACTTC,CASTEDRGRKETQYF
TRBJ2-1,TRBD2,TRBV7-9,NA,TGTGCCAGCAGCTCCTCGGGAGGGGATGAGCAGTTCTTC,CASSSSGGDEQFF
TRBJ1-6,NA,TRBV4-1,NA,TGCGCCACCCGGACTACATCAAACTATAATTCACCCCTCCACTTT,CATRTTSNYNSPLHF
TRBJ1-1,TRBD1,TRBV12-3/TRBV12-4,NA,TGTGCCAGCAGGGGACAGGGGGCCACTGAAGCTTTCTTT,CASRGQGATEAFF
TRBJ2-7,NA,TRBV14,NA,TGTGCCAGCAGCCAAGGAGCCTGGGAGCAGTACTTC,CASSQGAWEQYF
TRBJ2-3,TRBD1,TRBV19,NA,TGTGCCAGTAGTAGCGGACAGGGGATAGATACGCAGTATTTT,CASSSGQGIDTQYF
TRBJ1-6,NA,TRBV5-5,few,TGTGCCAGCAGCTTGGAAGCGGTTAAGAATTCACCCCTCCACTTT,CASSLEAVKNSPLHF
TRBJ2-3,TRBD2,TRBV29-1,NA,TGCAGCGTTGAAACCCCTAGCGGGGGCCCTAGCACAGATACGCAGTATTTT,CSVETPSGGPSTDTQYF
TRBJ1-2,NA,TRBV7-2,NA,TGTGCCAGCAGCTTAGTTTGGGCAGAGACCTATGGCTACACCTTC,CASSLVWAETYGYTF
TRBJ1-3,NA,TRBV11-2,NA,TGTGCCAGCAGCTCGTCTTCTACTCCCGGAAACACCATATATTTT,CASSSSSTPGNTIYF
TRBJ2-7,TRBD1,TRBV7-9,NA,TGTGCCAGCAGCCCTAGCTGGTTGACAGGGGGGATAAACTACGAGCAGTACTTC,CASSPSWLTGGINYEQYF
TRBJ1-5,NA,TRBV27,NA,TGTGCCAGCAGTTTCAGGGGTAATCAGCCCCAGCATTTT,CASSFRGNQPQHF
TRBJ2-7,NA,TRBV5-5,NA,TGTGCCAGCAGCCCGAGTAATCAGGAGTACTTC,CASSPSNQEYF
TRBJ2-7,TRBD1,TRBV19,NA,TGTGCCAGTAGCCCAGGGGGCGCGGAGCAGTACTTC,CASSPGGAEQYF
TRBJ2-7,NA,TRBV7-7,NA,TGTGCCAGCAGCTCAGGGGACGAGCAGTACTTC,CASSSGDEQYF
TRBJ2-7,NA,TRBV2,NA,TGTGCCAGCAGTGCAGTAGCGTCGAGCTCCTACGAGCAGTACTTC,CASSAVASSSYEQYF
TRBJ2-2,NA,TRBV7-3,once,TGTGCCAGCAGCTTAGATGGCTCCGCGAACACCGGGGAGCTGTTTTTT,CASSLDGSANTGELFF